This T cell receptor beta chain was captured in a study of CD8+ T cells in alopecia areata. Study conclusions and caveats: Researchers report lesional scalp, most notably alopecia totalis/universalis, outstripped normal scalp in clonality.

The authors extracted RNA and reverse transcribed it into cDNA as the sequencing template. Clones were read by immunoSEQ multiplex PCR, and TCRdb kept only the in-frame ones, dropping some. Counted here are about 150,000 clones, around 55% occurring once; the ten biggest clones make up around 5%. Germline CDR1 is SGHDT and CDR2 is YYEEEE. This CDR3 comprises 13 residues. V was clipped by 2 bases and J by 9 bases, with 12 bases between them. To note about this clone: Its antigen is undetermined.

This chain links TRBV5-6 with TRBJ2-1; no definite D call. The source of this sequence is a human donor in good health. Input material: CD4+ T cells sorted from blood. The CDR3 reads CASSFFERPEQFF. The CDR3 bases are TGTGCCAGCAGCTTTTTCGAGCGACCTGAGCAGTTCTTC.